The sequence of this T cell receptor (beta chain) was determined in a study of blood T cell repertoires in COVID-19 (dated by TCRdb to between 2020 and 2021). The study in broad terms: Samples covering the acute and convalescent phases of COVID-19 were provided by collaborators in the United States, Italy and Spain. Samples were obtained from the ongoing ImmuneRACE study (first 160 participants) and from approximately 1,200 subjects provided by 6 global collaborators. The dataset comprised deeply sampled blood TCRbeta repertoires from subjects exposed to, actively infected with, or recovered from COVID-19. Where HLA class I and class II types were available, the types were taken from metadata supplied by the sample provider, not from assay-based typing. The prospective study material was composed of cDNA or gDNA derived from T cells, B-cell-depleted T cells, or PBMCs. The repertoires were released in a freely available public database meant as a resource for research on the immune response to SARS-CoV-2. A de-identified subject ID, COVID-19 status, age in years and sex were almost always included in the sample metadata. The research as a whole found: How much clinical and demographic metadata was included differed by source and by participant, and the metadata was provided uncurated.

As for this clone: Its antigen is unknown. Within one base of it there is no much larger clone, and no base qualities were kept.

The immunoSEQ Assay, a bias-controlled multiplex PCR, was used to amplify TCRbeta CDR3 regions from genomic DNA. In the original analysis: Nucleated cell counts per sample were estimated from amplification of reference gene primers within the assay. To quantify the absolute abundance of each unique TCRbeta CDR3 rearrangement, sequence reads were collapsed and filtered. Productive Simpson clonality was computed per sample as the square root of Simpson's diversity index over productive rearrangements. The source is immuneACCESS, and TCRdb retained only in-frame sequences with V and J called. Part of the clones is not carried over; for the studies checked, unresolved V genes explain less than half of this, and the remainder is unexplained. The DNA was the basis for D and trimming; V, J and clone size are from that table. The sample data list about 320,000 clones, and roughly 85% of these were observed just once. Approximately 1.9% of the sample rests with the top ten.

Enrolling through a virtual design, the prospective study's participants ranged in age from roughly 18 to 100 years and lived across approximately 25 United States geographic areas. In the prospective study, participants were assigned to cohorts based on the clinical history participants reported in a screening survey and a study questionnaire. Exposed participants were defined as having been in contact with someone with a PCR-confirmed or clinician-diagnosed COVID-19 case within 2 weeks of study entry. Mobile phlebotomists in the prospective study collected whole blood, serum and a nasopharyngeal or oropharyngeal swab from every participant. Additional blood draws and questionnaires over an approximately 2-month period could optionally be provided by prospective study participants. Before DNA extraction, prospective study blood samples were shipped either frozen or at room temperature. The sequence was obtained from a woman younger than 45 who had been exposed to COVID-19. Material: PBMCs or T cells enriched from blood (not recorded which).

Here is the DNA: TGTGCCAGCGCAACAGGGAGTGGTCAAGGCGGGGAGCTGTTTTTT. This gives the protein CASATGSGQGGELFF. This receptor chain uses TRBV3-1 (or the pseudogene TRBV3-2) and TRBJ2-2, and TRBD1 may be the D gene, going by 6 matching bases. The CDR3 numbers 15 residues from cysteine through phenylalanine. Only the CDR3 DNA is retained, 45 bases long and in frame from the first base. V is clipped by 8 bases and J by 7 bases, and the sequence between their germline boundaries is 20 bases long. CDR1 is given as LGHDT and CDR2 as YNNKEL, both from the germline V gene (reference sequence).